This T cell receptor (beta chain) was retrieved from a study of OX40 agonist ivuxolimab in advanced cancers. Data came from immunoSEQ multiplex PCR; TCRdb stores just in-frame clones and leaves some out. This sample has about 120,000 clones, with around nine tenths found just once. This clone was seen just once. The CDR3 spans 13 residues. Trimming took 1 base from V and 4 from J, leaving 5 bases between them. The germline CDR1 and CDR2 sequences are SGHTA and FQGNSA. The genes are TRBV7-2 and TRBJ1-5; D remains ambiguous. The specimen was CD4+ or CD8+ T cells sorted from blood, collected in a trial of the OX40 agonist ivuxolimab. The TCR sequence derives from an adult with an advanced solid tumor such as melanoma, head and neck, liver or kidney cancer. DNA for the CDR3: TGTGCCAGCAGCTTAGGACGTAATCAGCCCCAGCATTTT. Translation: CASSLGRNQPQHF.